This record concerns one TCR beta chain sequence. Its antigen is currently unknown. The sample is drawn from a study of T cell responses to AZD1222 COVID-19 vaccine. Whole-study findings and limits: It was only after the peak T cell response that any repertoires were sampled. Spike-specific TCR breadth and depth were elevated following two AZD1222 doses. Only a handful of AZD1222 recipients tested seropositive at baseline.

CDR3 length equals 17 residues. Germline V lookup: CDR1 SQVTM, CDR2 ANQGSEA. Measured with immunoSEQ multiplex PCR; TCRdb has only the in-frame clones, and not every one. The sample lists about 120,000 clones, around nine tenths occurring once. The sequencing here drew on peripheral blood, taken 28 days after the second dose of the MenACWY control vaccine. This chain links TRBV29-1 with TRBJ2-7; 10 bases align to TRBD1. The sequence derives from an adult who received the MenACWY meningococcal vaccine as a control. The CDR3 reads CSTNGNFGTGVSSEQYV. The CDR3 DNA is TGCAGCACCAACGGGAACTTCGGGACAGGGGTCTCCTCCGAGCAGTACGTC.